Below are 23 T cell receptor beta chains sequenced from a single sample in a study of blood T cell repertoires in COVID-19. The protocol was immunoSEQ multiplex PCR, while the TCRdb copy is restricted to in-frame clones and leaves out a portion. Counted here are around 91,000 clones, approximately 85% occurring once; the ten biggest clones make up roughly 12%. Sequenced input: peripheral blood. These receptors were collected from a human donor in a cohort sampled during active COVID-19.

There are a few counts of this clone. The gene calls are TRBV30 and TRBJ1-1, with unresolved D. Germline V gene lookup returns CDR1 GTSNPN and CDR2 SVGIG (reference sequence). CDR3 length: 13 amino acids. Trimming removed 1 base at V and 5 bases at J, with 11 bases between. The CDR3 is CAWSESPGTEAFF. DNA of the CDR3: TGTGCCTGGAGTGAGAGCCCCGGGACTGAAGCTTTCTTT.

The chain carries TRBV18 and TRBJ1-6; 7 nucleotides match TRBD1. CDR3 length: 14 residues. Germline values: CDR1 KGHSH, CDR2 LQKENI. J gave up 8 bases and V 1 base, and 2 bases lay outside the gene matches. CDR3 loop: CASSPRQGDSPLHF. DNA of the CDR3: TGTGCCAGCTCACCACGACAGGGAGATTCACCCCTCCACTTT.

Worth noting for this clone: At the DNA level, this CDR3 is encoded by other sequences in the same sample as well. The V gene is TRBV9, the J gene TRBJ2-3; no definite D call. The CDR3 contains 16 residues. Germline CDR1 reads SGDLS; CDR2 reads YYNGEE. V lost 0 bases and J 0 bases, leaving 11 bases between the germline ends. This CDR3 reads CASSVARSTSTDTQYF. The CDR3 DNA reads as TGTGCCAGCAGCGTAGCAAGAAGTACTAGCACAGATACGCAGTATTTT.

In its sample, this clone is medium-sized (0.01 to 0.1%). V is TRBV28 and J is TRBJ2-5, with 10 bases identical to TRBD2. This CDR3 region has 14 residues. CDR1 and CDR2 (germline): MDHEN, SYDVKM. The V segment lost 6 bases and the J segment 3 bases; nucleotides outside the gene matches: 4. The CDR3 protein is CASSPLAGEETQYF. CDR3 bases: TGTGCCAGCAGCCCCCTAGCGGGAGAAGAGACCCAGTACTTC.

The rearrangement links TRBV5-5 to TRBJ2-5; D is unresolved. The germline V gene has CDR1 SGHKS and CDR2 YYEKEE (reference sequence). The length of the CDR3 is 11 residues. The V and J ends lost 1 base and 5 bases respectively, with 3 bases between them. In nucleotides, the CDR3 is TGTGCCAGCAGCTTGACTGAGACCCAGTACTTC. This translates into CASSLTETQYF.

On this clone: The junction and the germline gene differ at one end; a read error may be behind it. The chain couples TRBV24-1 to TRBJ1-2, with 7 bases fitting TRBD1. The CDR3 has 15 amino acids. Germline CDR1 and CDR2: KGHDR and SFDVKD. CDR3 sequence: CATSDFLTGNFGYTF. CDR3 DNA sequence: TGTGCCACCAGTGATTTCCTGACAGGGAACTTTGGCTACACCTTC.

By share, this clone counts as medium-sized (0.01 to 0.1%). The chain uses TRBV4-2 and TRBJ1-3; 8 nucleotides agree with TRBD1. J gave up 0 bases and V 1 base, and 11 bases lay outside the gene matches. Germline CDR1 and CDR2: LGHNA and YNFKEQ. CDR3 length: 19 amino acids. The DNA of the CDR3 is TGTGCCAGCAGCCAAGCCCCGACAGGGGCCGCTAACTCTGGAAACACCATATATTTT. Its protein is CASSQAPTGAANSGNTIYF.

This chain connects TRBV28 to TRBJ1-2; D is unresolved. Trimming took off 3 bases at V and 8 bases at J, with 16 bases between the two ends. CDR1 and CDR2 from the germline V gene are MDHEN and SYDVKM. The CDR3 runs 14 residues. Here the CDR3 DNA reads TGTGCCAGCAGTTTGACGGGCCCCACGGGGGGCTACACCTTC. It specifies CASSLTGPTGGYTF.

The chain is built from TRBV20-1 and TRBJ2-7; 7 nucleotides agree with TRBD1. J gave up 5 bases and V 5 bases, and 3 bases lay outside the gene matches. The CDR3 runs to 11 residues. Germline values: CDR1 DFQATT, CDR2 SNEGSKA (reference sequence). CDR3 sequence: CSAVGTDEQYF. The CDR3 DNA reads as TGCAGTGCTGTCGGGACAGACGAGCAGTACTTC.

V gene TRBV24-1 combines with J gene TRBJ1-5, with TRBD1 matching 9 bases. The CDR3 extends over 16 amino acids. Germline V lookup: CDR1 KGHDR, CDR2 SFDVKD. J was trimmed by 7 bases and V by 5 bases; bases with no gene match: 11. DNA for the CDR3: TGTGCCACCAGTGCAAAAACAGGGGGCGGATGGCAGCCCCAGCATTTT. Translated, it gives CATSAKTGGGWQPQHF.

V usage is TRBV28 and J usage is TRBJ1-2, with TRBD1 identical over 7 bases. V lost 2 bases, J lost 7 bases, and 13 bases stayed unmatched. The CDR3 has 16 residues. CDR1 is MDHEN, CDR2 SYDVKM, per germline. CDR3 sequence (DNA): TGTGCCAGCAGTTTAAACCCCCGGTCAGGGGGAGGTGGCTACACCTTC. Translated, it gives CASSLNPRSGGGGYTF.

V and J are TRBV13 and TRBJ2-5; TRBD2 agrees at 10 bases. Trimming cost V 4 bases and J 5 bases; bases outside gene matches: 10. Looked up from germline, CDR1 is PRHDT and CDR2 is FYEKMQ (reference sequence). There are 16 residues in the CDR3. DNA of the CDR3: TGTGCCAGCAGCTCTAGCATTAGCGGGAGGCGGGAGACCCAGTACTTC. Translation gives CASSSSISGRRETQYF.

The chain uses TRBV7-3 and TRBJ2-1; TRBD2 matches 11 bases. The junction had 8 bases not matched to a gene; V was cut back by 6 bases and J by 4 bases. Germline V gene data show CDR1 as SGHTA and CDR2 as FQGTGA. The CDR3 sequence is 16 residues long. CDR3 in amino acids: CASRQTGTSGYNEQFF. CDR3 coding DNA: TGTGCCAGCAGACAAACCGGGACTAGCGGTTACAATGAGCAGTTCTTC.

The rearrangement joins TRBV6-6 to TRBJ1-6; possibly TRBD1 for D (6 bases). Germline CDR1 MNHNY, CDR2 SVGAGI (reference sequence). This CDR3 is built from 15 residues. The V gene lost 6 bases and the J gene lost 14 bases, with 23 bases spanning the gap. The CDR3 DNA follows: TGTGCCAGCAGCCTCCGGGACACCGTAATTTCGGCCCTCCACTTT. Protein product: CASSLRDTVISALHF.

The chain combines TRBV29-1 with TRBJ2-5; 7 bases map to TRBD1. The germline CDR1 and CDR2 sequences are SQVTM and ANQGSEA. The J segment lost 5 bases and the V segment lost 7 bases, leaving 7 bases of the junction unmatched. There are 12 residues in the CDR3. CDR3 region: CSALGGPETQYF. CDR3 DNA sequence: TGCAGCGCACTAGGGGGCCCGGAGACCCAGTACTTC.

This chain uses TRBV5-1 with TRBJ2-7, with 12 bases lining up with TRBD1. The V gene end was trimmed by 5 bases and the J gene end by 6 bases; junction bases not matched to a gene: 6. The length of the CDR3 is 14 residues. CDR1 and CDR2 (germline): SGHRS, YFSETQ. CDR3 region: CASRRGTGGLEQYF. CDR3 DNA: TGCGCCAGCAGGAGGGGGACAGGGGGCCTCGAGCAGTACTTC.

The chain combines TRBV7-2 with TRBJ2-1, with TRBD2 identical over 12 bases. Per the germline V gene, CDR1 is SGHTA and CDR2 is FQGNSA. The CDR3 extends over 14 amino acids. Unmatched junction bases numbered 2, after V lost 8 bases and J lost 3 bases. The CDR3 DNA follows: TGTGCCAGCTCGACTAGCGGGGGCTACAATGAGCAGTTCTTC. This gives the protein CASSTSGGYNEQFF.

The gene calls are TRBV18 and TRBJ2-7; D might be TRBD1 (6 bases). Germline V CDR1 and CDR2: KGHSH, LQKENI. The CDR3 runs 14 residues. Trimming removed 5 bases at V and 6 bases at J, with 17 bases between. CDR3: CASSGEQGILEQYF. CDR3 DNA sequence: TGTGCCAGCTCAGGTGAACAGGGAATACTCGAGCAGTACTTC.

V usage is TRBV27 and J usage is TRBJ2-2; perhaps TRBD2 as D (5 bases). Germline values: CDR1 MNHEY, CDR2 SMNVEV (reference sequence). V was cut by 5 bases and J by 5 bases, with 15 bases left in between. The CDR3 is 15 residues long. CDR3 amino acids: CASSRSGWATGELFF. DNA for the CDR3: TGTGCCAGCAGTCGCTCGGGGTGGGCTACCGGGGAGCTGTTTTTT.

This clone has a single count. The rearrangement uses TRBV28 and TRBJ2-5; 10 nucleotides agree with TRBD1. Germline V gene lookup returns CDR1 MDHEN and CDR2 SYDVKM. The CDR3 covers 15 residues. V lost 5 bases to trimming and J lost 4 bases; unmatched junction nucleotides: 7. The chain's CDR3 is CASSPGQGVGETQYF. The DNA for the CDR3 is TGTGCCAGCAGTCCCGGACAGGGGGTGGGAGAGACCCAGTACTTC.

The chain is built from TRBV18 and TRBJ2-7, with a tentative D call TRBD1 (5 bases). With 3 bases removed from V and 0 bases from J, the gap between germline ends came to 9 bases. This CDR3 comprises 14 residues. CDR1 and CDR2 from the germline V gene are KGHSH and LQKENI. CDR3 region: CASSPTESSYEQYF. The CDR3 nucleotides are TGTGCCAGCTCACCGACAGAGAGCTCCTACGAGCAGTACTTC.

With respect to this clone: At one of its ends the junction is not consistent with the germline gene, which may arise from a read error. The sample carries other DNA sequences with the same CDR3. The V gene is TRBV9, the J gene TRBJ1-2, with 8 bases fitting TRBD1. CDR1 is SGDLS and CDR2 is YYNGEE in the germline V gene. The CDR3 length is 17 residues. The CDR3 DNA follows: TGCGCCAGCAGCGGGGGGGGAACTGGACAGGGCACCTATGGCTACACCTTC. Its translation: CASSGGGTGQGTYGYTF.

This clone was observed a few times. The chain uses TRBV7-9 and TRBJ2-7, with 8 nucleotides matching TRBD1. Germline lookup yields CDR1 SEHNR and CDR2 FQNEAQ (reference sequence). The CDR3 contains 12 residues. V trimming: 4 bases; J trimming: 12 bases; junction bases outside the gene matches: 8. The CDR3 DNA follows: TGTGCCAGCAGCTCCCCCAGGGGGCACCCGTACTTC. Translating gives CASSSPRGHPYF.